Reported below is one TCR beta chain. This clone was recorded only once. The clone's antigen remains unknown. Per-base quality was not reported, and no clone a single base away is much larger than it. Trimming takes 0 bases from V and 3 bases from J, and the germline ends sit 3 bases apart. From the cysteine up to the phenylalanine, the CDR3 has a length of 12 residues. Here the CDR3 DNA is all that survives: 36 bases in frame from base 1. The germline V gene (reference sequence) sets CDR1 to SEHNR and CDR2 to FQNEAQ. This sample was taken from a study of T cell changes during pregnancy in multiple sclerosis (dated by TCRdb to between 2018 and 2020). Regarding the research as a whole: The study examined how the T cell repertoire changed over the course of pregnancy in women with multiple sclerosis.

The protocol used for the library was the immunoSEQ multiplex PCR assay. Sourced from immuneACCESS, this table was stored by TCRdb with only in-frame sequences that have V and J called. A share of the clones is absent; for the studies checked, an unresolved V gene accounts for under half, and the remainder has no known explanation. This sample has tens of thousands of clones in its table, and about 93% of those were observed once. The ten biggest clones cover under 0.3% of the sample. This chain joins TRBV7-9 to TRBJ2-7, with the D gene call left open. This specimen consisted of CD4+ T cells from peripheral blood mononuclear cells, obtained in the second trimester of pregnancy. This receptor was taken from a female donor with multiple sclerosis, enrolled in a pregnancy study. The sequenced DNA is TGTGCCAGCAGCTTAGCTAACTACGAGCAGTACTTC. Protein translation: CASSLANYEQYF.